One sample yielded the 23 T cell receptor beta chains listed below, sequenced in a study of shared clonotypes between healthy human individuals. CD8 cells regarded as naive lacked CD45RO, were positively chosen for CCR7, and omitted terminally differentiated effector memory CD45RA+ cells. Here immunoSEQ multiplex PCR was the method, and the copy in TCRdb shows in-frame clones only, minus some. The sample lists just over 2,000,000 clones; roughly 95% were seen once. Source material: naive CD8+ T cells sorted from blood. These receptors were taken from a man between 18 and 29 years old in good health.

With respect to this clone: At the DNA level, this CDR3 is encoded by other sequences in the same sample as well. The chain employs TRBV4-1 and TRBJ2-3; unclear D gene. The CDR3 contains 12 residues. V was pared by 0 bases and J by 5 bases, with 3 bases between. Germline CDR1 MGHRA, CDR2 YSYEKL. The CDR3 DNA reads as TGCGCCAGCAGCCAAGATCTAGATACGCAGTATTTT. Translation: CASSQDLDTQYF.

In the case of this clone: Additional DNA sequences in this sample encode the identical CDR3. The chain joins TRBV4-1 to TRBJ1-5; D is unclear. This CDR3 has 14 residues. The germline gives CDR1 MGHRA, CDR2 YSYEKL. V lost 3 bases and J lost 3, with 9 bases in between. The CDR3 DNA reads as TGCGCCAGCAGCCAGGTCGGGGACAATCAGCCCCAGCATTTT. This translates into CASSQVGDNQPQHF.

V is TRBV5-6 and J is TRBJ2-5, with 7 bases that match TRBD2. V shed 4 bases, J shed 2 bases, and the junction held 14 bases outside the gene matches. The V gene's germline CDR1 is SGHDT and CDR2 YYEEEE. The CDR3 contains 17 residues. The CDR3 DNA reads TGTGCCAGCAGCCCATCGTCTTTAGAGCGGGGTCAAGAGACCCAGTACTTC. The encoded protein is CASSPSSLERGQETQYF.

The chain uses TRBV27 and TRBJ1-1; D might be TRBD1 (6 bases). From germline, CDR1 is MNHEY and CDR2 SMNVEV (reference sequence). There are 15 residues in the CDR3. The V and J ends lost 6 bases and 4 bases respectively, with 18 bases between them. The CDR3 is CASSLLRGEGTEAFF. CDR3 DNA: TGTGCCAGCAGCCTCCTTAGGGGGGAGGGCACTGAAGCTTTCTTT.

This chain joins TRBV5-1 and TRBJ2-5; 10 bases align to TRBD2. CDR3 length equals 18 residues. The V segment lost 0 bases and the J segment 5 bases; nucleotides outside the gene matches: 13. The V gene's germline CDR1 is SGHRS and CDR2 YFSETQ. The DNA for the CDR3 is TGCGCCAGCAGCTTGGCCACAGCGGGAGGGCCGTTTTTGGAGACCCAGTACTTC. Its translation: CASSLATAGGPFLETQYF. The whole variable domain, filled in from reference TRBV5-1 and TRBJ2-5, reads KAGVTQTPRYLIKTRGQQVTLSCSPISGHRSVSWYQQTPGQGLQFLFEYFSETQRNKGNFPGRFSGRQFSNSRSEMNVSTLELGDSALYLCASSLATAGGPFLETQYFGPGTRLLVL.

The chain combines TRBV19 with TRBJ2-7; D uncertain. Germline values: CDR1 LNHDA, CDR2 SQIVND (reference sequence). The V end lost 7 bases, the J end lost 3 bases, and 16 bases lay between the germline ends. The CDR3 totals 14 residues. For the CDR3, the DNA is TGTGCCAGTAAGTATGGATACGGAGACTACGAGCAGTACTTC. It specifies CASKYGYGDYEQYF.

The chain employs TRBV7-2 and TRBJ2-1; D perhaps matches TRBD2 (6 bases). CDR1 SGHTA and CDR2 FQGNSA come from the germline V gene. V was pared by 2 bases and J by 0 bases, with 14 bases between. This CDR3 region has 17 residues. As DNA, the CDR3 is TGTGCCAGCAGCTTAAACAGCGCGGGGATCTCCTACAATGAGCAGTTCTTC. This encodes CASSLNSAGISYNEQFF.

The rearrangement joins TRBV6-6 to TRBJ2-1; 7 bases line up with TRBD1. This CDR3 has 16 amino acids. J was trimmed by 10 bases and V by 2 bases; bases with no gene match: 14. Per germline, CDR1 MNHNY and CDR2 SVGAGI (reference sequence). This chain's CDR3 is CASSYLSARGHWEQFF. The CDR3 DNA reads TGTGCCAGCAGTTACCTCAGCGCAAGGGGGCATTGGGAGCAGTTCTTC.

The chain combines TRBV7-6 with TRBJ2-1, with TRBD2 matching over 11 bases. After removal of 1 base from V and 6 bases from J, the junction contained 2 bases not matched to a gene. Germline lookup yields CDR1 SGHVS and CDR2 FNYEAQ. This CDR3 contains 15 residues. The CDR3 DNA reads TGTGCCAGCAGCTTAGTAGCGGGAGGGCCCAATGAGCAGTTCTTC. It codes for CASSLVAGGPNEQFF.

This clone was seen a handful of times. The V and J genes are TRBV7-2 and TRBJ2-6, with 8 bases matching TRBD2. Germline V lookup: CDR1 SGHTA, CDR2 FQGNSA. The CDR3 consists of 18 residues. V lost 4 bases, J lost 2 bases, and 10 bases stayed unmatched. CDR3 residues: CASSSGGAGVPGANVLTF. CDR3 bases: TGTGCCAGCAGCTCCGGGGGAGCGGGAGTTCCTGGGGCCAACGTCCTGACTTTC.

Here the CDR3 reads CASSINGGPYQPQHF. Written as DNA, the CDR3 is TGTGCCAGCAGTATAAACGGGGGCCCCTATCAGCCCCAGCATTTT. This rearrangement joins TRBV2 to TRBJ1-5; TRBD1 might be the D (6 bases). Trimming removed 5 bases from V and 5 bases from J, with 16 bases in between. Germline V CDR1 and CDR2: SNHLY, FYNNEI. The CDR3 covers 15 residues.

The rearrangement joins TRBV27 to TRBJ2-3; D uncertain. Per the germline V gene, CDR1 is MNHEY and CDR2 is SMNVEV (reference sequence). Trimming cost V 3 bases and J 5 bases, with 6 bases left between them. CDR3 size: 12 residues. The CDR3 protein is CASSFMGDTQYF. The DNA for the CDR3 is TGTGCCAGCAGTTTTATGGGAGATACGCAGTATTTT.

Written as DNA, the CDR3 is TGTGCTAGTGGTTTGTATGGTGGCTACACCTTC. Encoded protein: CASGLYGGYTF. V is TRBV12-5 and J is TRBJ1-2; D unclear. CDR3 length: 11 amino acids. V gave up 2 bases and J gave up 7 bases, with 5 bases separating them. Per the germline V gene, CDR1 is LGHNT and CDR2 is FRNRAP.

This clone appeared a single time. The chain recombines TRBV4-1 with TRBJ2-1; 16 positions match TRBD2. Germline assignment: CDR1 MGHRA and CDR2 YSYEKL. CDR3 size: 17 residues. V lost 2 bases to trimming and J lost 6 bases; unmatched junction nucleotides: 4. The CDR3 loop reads CASSQTGTSGGGNEQFF. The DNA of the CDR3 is TGCGCCAGCAGCCAAACCGGGACTAGCGGGGGGGGCAATGAGCAGTTCTTC.

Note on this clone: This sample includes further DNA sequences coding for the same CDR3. CDR3 sequence (DNA): TGCGCCAGCAGCTTGGTGGGACCCGACGAGCAGTACTTC. Its protein is CASSLVGPDEQYF. The J gene is TRBJ2-7, the V gene TRBV5-1; either TRBD1 or TRBD2 may supply D (5 bases each). The germline CDR1 and CDR2 sequences are SGHRS and YFSETQ. The CDR3 totals 13 residues. V was cut by 0 bases and J by 5 bases, with 9 bases left in between. Full variable domain (rest looked up from reference TRBV5-1 and TRBJ2-7): KAGVTQTPRYLIKTRGQQVTLSCSPISGHRSVSWYQQTPGQGLQFLFEYFSETQRNKGNFPGRFSGRQFSNSRSEMNVSTLELGDSALYLCASSLVGPDEQYFGPGTRLTVT.

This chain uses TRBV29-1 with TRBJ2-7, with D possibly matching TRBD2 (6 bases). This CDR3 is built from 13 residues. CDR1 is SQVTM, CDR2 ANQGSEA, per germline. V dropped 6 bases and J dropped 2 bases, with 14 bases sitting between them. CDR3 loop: CSVARDSPYEQYF. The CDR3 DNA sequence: TGCAGCGTCGCCAGGGACTCCCCCTACGAGCAGTACTTC.

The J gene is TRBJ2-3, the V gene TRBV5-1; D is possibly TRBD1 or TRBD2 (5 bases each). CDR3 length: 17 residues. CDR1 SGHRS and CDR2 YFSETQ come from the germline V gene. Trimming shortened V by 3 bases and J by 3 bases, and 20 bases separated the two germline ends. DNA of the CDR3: TGCGCCAGCAGCTCCCAGGGTGGGACGATTAAGACAGATACGCAGTATTTT. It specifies CASSSQGGTIKTDTQYF.

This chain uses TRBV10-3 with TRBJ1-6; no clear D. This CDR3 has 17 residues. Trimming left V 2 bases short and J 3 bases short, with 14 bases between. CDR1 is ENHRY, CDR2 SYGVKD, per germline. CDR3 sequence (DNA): TGTGCCATCAGTGAGAGCCCGGCAGCCTTCTATAATTCACCCCTCCACTTT. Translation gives CAISESPAAFYNSPLHF.

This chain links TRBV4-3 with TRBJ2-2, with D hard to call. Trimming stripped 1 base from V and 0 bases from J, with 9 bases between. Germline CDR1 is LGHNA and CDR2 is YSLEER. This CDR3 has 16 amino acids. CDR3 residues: CASSQGPYSNTGELFF. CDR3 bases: TGCGCCAGCAGCCAAGGTCCATACTCGAACACCGGGGAGCTGTTTTTT.

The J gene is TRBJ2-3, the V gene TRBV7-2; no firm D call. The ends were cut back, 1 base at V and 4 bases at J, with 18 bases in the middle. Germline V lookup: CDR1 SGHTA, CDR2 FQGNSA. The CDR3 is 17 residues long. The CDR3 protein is CASSLDLLVRSPDTQYF. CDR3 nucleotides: TGTGCCAGCAGCTTAGACCTGCTAGTTAGGTCCCCAGATACGCAGTATTTT.

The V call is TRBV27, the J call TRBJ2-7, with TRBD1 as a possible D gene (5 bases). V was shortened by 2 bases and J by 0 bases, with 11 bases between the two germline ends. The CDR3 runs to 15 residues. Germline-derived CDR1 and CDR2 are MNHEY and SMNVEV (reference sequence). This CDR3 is CASSLKGASSYEQYF. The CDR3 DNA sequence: TGTGCCAGCAGTTTAAAAGGGGCGAGCTCCTACGAGCAGTACTTC.

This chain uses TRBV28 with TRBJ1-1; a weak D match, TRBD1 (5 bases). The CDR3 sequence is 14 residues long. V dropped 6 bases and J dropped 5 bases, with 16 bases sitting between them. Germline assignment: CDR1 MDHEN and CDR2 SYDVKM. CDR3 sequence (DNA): TGTGCCAGCAGCCTAGAGGGGATGCGAACTGAAGCTTTCTTT. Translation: CASSLEGMRTEAFF. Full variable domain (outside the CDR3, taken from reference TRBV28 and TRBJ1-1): DVKVTQSSRYLVKRTGEKVFLECVQDMDHENMFWYRQDPGLGLRLIYFSYDVKMKEKGDIPEGYSVSREKKERFSLILESASTNQTSMYLCASSLEGMRTEAFFGQGTRLTVV.

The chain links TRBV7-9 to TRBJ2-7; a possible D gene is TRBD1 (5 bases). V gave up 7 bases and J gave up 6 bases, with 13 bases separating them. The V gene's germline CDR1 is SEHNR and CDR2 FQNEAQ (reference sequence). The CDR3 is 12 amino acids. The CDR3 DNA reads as TGTGCCAGCAACACACCAGGGTCCGAGCAGTACTTC. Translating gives CASNTPGSEQYF.